One sample yielded the 27 T cell receptor beta chains listed below, sequenced in a study of immune evolution from preneoplasia to lung adenocarcinoma. The method was immunoSEQ multiplex PCR; TCRdb's version includes in-frame clones alone and lacks a portion of them. The table includes over 6,500 clones, more than 70% detected once. Sample: FFPE adjacent normal lung tissue. These receptors were collected from a person between 65 and 79 years old with lung adenocarcinoma.

The genes are TRBV6-6 and TRBJ1-2; a weak D match, TRBD1 (6 bases). Germline V gene lookup returns CDR1 MNHNY and CDR2 SVGAGI (reference sequence). This CDR3 contains 15 residues. Trimming pared 2 bases from V and 10 bases from J, leaving 20 bases between. This CDR3 reads CASSYGGAARVVYTF. The CDR3 nucleotides read TGTGCCAGCAGTTACGGGGGGGCGGCGCGGGTTGTCTACACCTTC.

With regard to this clone: At one end the junction does not follow the germline gene, possibly because of a read error. The chain uses TRBV4-1 and TRBJ2-3; 7 nucleotides line up with TRBD2. Looked up from germline, CDR1 is MGHRA and CDR2 is YSYEKL. The CDR3 totals 15 residues. CDR3 nucleotides: TGCACCAGCAGCCAAGCCGGGACTACATCAGATACGCAGTATTTT. This codes for CTSSQAGTTSDTQYF.

The rearrangement uses TRBV9 and TRBJ1-1, with a possible D match to TRBD1 (5 bases). The CDR3 is made up of 14 amino acids. The germline CDR1 and CDR2 sequences are SGDLS and YYNGEE. The V and J ends lost 6 bases and 0 bases respectively, with 12 bases between them. CDR3 sequence reads: CASNQGRMNTEAFF. The CDR3 DNA follows: TGTGCCAGCAATCAGGGCAGGATGAACACTGAAGCTTTCTTT.

This chain links TRBV6-1 with TRBJ2-3; 7 bases map to TRBD1. The V and J ends lost 2 bases and 1 base, in that order; junction bases with no gene match: 6. The CDR3 runs 16 residues. Germline values: CDR1 MNHNS, CDR2 SASEGT. CDR3 sequence (DNA): TGTGCCAGCAGTGAACCCAGAGACAGGGGCACAGATACGCAGTATTTT. Translation gives CASSEPRDRGTDTQYF.

The V call is TRBV1, the J call TRBJ2-5; the DNA was not compared with TRBD1, the D call given in the table. TRBV1 is listed as a pseudogene. This CDR3 is built from 13 residues. CDR3 amino acids: CTSRNTGEETQYF. Here the CDR3 DNA reads TGCACCAGCAGAAATACAGGGGAAGAGACCCAGTACTTC.

This clone was seen a handful of times. The chain carries TRBV27 and TRBJ2-7; D remains ambiguous. V was shortened by 3 bases and J by 0 bases, with 6 bases between the two germline ends. The CDR3 covers 13 residues. Germline V CDR1 and CDR2: MNHEY, SMNVEV (reference sequence). CDR3 coding DNA: TGTGCCAGCAGTTTCACTGCCTCCTACGAGCAGTACTTC. Residues: CASSFTASYEQYF.

Turning to this clone: Its ends do not fully match the called genes, so a read error is possible. The chain uses TRBV19 and TRBJ1-6, with D maybe TRBD1 (5 bases). Germline values: CDR1 LNHDA, CDR2 SQIVND (reference sequence). The CDR3 covers 15 residues. The CDR3 loop is CASRAGTSHNSPLHF. CDR3 coding DNA: TGTGCCAGTAGAGCCGGGACCTCCCATAATTCACCCCTCCACTTT.

This chain connects TRBV7-9 to TRBJ2-1; D gene unclear. V was trimmed by 3 bases and J by 0 bases, leaving 3 bases between them. The CDR3 runs 13 residues. Germline CDR1 and CDR2: SEHNR and FQNEAQ (reference sequence). The CDR3 nucleotides read TGTGCCAGCAGCTTGGGCTCCTACAATGAGCAGTTCTTC. It specifies CASSLGSYNEQFF.

The chain combines TRBV5-4 with TRBJ2-5; 16 bases align to TRBD2. Germline assignment: CDR1 SGHNT and CDR2 YYREEE (reference sequence). V gave up 4 bases and J gave up 3 bases; unmatched junction bases: 6. The CDR3 is 17 residues long. CDR3 bases: TGTGCCAGCAGCCCGGGACTAGCGGGAGGGTCAAAAGAGACCCAGTACTTC. Encoded protein: CASSPGLAGGSKETQYF.

This chain links TRBV6-5 with TRBJ2-2; D may correspond to TRBD1 or TRBD2 (5 bases each). The CDR3 is 12 amino acids. Germline assignment: CDR1 MNHEY and CDR2 SVGAGI. The ends were cut back, 10 bases at V and 5 bases at J, with 11 bases in the middle. In nucleotides, the CDR3 is TGTGCCACCTCGAGGGGAACCGGGGAGCTGTTTTTT. This encodes CATSRGTGELFF.

This chain joins TRBV5-1 and TRBJ2-7; the D is unclear. This CDR3 contains 13 residues. V lost 4 bases to trimming and J lost 3 bases, with 11 bases between them. Germline V lookup: CDR1 SGHRS, CDR2 YFSETQ. The CDR3 sequence: CASSPTGYYEQYF. Here the CDR3 DNA reads TGCGCCAGCAGCCCCACCGGGTACTACGAGCAGTACTTC. Looking up the rest from reference TRBV5-1 and TRBJ2-7 gives the full variable domain: KAGVTQTPRYLIKTRGQQVTLSCSPISGHRSVSWYQQTPGQGLQFLFEYFSETQRNKGNFPGRFSGRQFSNSRSEMNVSTLELGDSALYLCASSPTGYYEQYFGPGTRLTVT.

For the CDR3, the DNA is TGTGCCAGCAGAGGGGGGCAAGAGACCCAGTACTTC. This sequence encodes CASRGGQETQYF. V gene TRBV25-1 combines with J gene TRBJ2-5; D may correspond to TRBD1 or TRBD2 (6 bases each). The CDR3 runs 12 residues. Trimming removed 6 bases at V and 2 bases at J, with 7 bases between. CDR1 is MGHDK, CDR2 SYGVNS, per germline.

V is TRBV30 and J is TRBJ2-1, with no clear D. Germline V lookup: CDR1 GTSNPN, CDR2 SVGIG (reference sequence). There are 13 residues in the CDR3. V gave up 0 bases and J gave up 6 bases, with 9 bases separating them. This chain's CDR3 is CAWSVTKANEQFF. The CDR3 nucleotides are TGTGCCTGGAGTGTAACCAAGGCCAATGAGCAGTTCTTC. Full variable domain (remainder filled in from reference TRBV30 and TRBJ2-1): SQTIHQWPATLVQPVGSPLSLECTVEGTSNPNLYWYRQAAGRGLQLLFYSVGIGQISSEVPQNLSASRPQDRQFILSSKKLLLSDSGFYLCAWSVTKANEQFFGPGTRLTVL.

The chain couples TRBV6-1 to TRBJ2-4; 7 positions agree with TRBD1. Trimming removed 3 bases from V and 0 bases from J; junction bases left unmatched: 5. The CDR3 is 16 amino acids. Germline-derived CDR1 and CDR2 are MNHNS and SASEGT. The CDR3 sequence: CASSDLQGIAKNIQYF. CDR3 sequence (DNA): TGTGCCAGCAGTGATTTACAGGGGATAGCCAAAAACATTCAGTACTTC.

This clone is a singleton in its sample. CDR3 sequence reads: CASSLIGVGELFF. The CDR3 nucleotides read TGTGCCAGCAGTTTAATAGGGGTCGGGGAGCTGTTTTTT. This rearrangement joins TRBV28 to TRBJ2-2; D is possibly TRBD1 (5 bases). Looked up from germline, CDR1 is MDHEN and CDR2 is SYDVKM. Trimming left V 2 bases short and J 7 bases short, with 8 bases between. The CDR3 has 13 residues.

The chain recombines TRBV18 with TRBJ1-3; the D is unclear. Germline V lookup: CDR1 KGHSH, CDR2 LQKENI. The CDR3 consists of 17 residues. V lost 1 base to trimming and J lost 0 bases, with 13 bases between them. The CDR3 here is CASSPLGTGSSGNTIYF. The DNA of the CDR3 is TGTGCCAGCTCACCACTGGGCACGGGAAGCTCTGGAAACACCATATATTTT.

V and J are TRBV7-6 and TRBJ2-7, with D unclear. V was pared by 1 base and J by 2 bases, with 6 bases between. This CDR3 comprises 13 residues. Germline V gene sequence: CDR1 SGHVS, CDR2 FNYEAQ. This CDR3 is CASSLEATYEQYF. The DNA for the CDR3 is TGTGCCAGCAGCTTAGAAGCGACCTACGAGCAGTACTTC.

The chain links TRBV25-1 to TRBJ2-2, with D unclear. This CDR3 contains 13 residues. The ends were cut back, 5 bases at V and 6 bases at J, with 10 bases in the middle. Germline V lookup: CDR1 MGHDK, CDR2 SYGVNS. This CDR3 is CASSNSPPGELFF. The CDR3 nucleotides are TGTGCCAGCAGTAACTCTCCGCCCGGGGAGCTGTTTTTT.

This chain links TRBV7-9 with TRBJ2-3; 8 nucleotides agree with TRBD2. J was trimmed by 4 bases and V by 5 bases; bases with no gene match: 5. The V gene's germline CDR1 is SEHNR and CDR2 FQNEAQ (reference sequence). This CDR3 spans 14 amino acids. The CDR3 bases are TGTGCCAGCAGCCGAGCGGGAGTGTCAGATACGCAGTATTTT. This sequence encodes CASSRAGVSDTQYF.

The rearrangement uses TRBV5-4 and TRBJ1-2; D unresolved. The CDR3 is 13 amino acids. The germline CDR1 and CDR2 sequences are SGHNT and YYREEE (reference sequence). With 1 base removed from V and 4 bases from J, the gap between germline ends came to 8 bases. CDR3 amino acids: CASSLQNLYGYTF. The CDR3, as DNA: TGTGCCAGCAGCTTGCAGAATCTCTATGGCTACACCTTC.

This CDR3 reads CASSYNRDSTTYEQYF. The DNA for the CDR3 is TGTGCCAGCAGTTACAACCGGGACAGTACTACCTACGAGCAGTACTTC. The chain combines TRBV6-5 with TRBJ2-7; 7 bases map to TRBD1. The ends lost 2 bases at V and 2 bases at J; junction bases unmatched: 9. The CDR3 is 16 residues long. Per the germline V gene, CDR1 is MNHEY and CDR2 is SVGAGI.

The J gene is TRBJ1-1, the V gene TRBV5-4; 7 nucleotides agree with TRBD1. This CDR3 is built from 15 residues. V dropped 0 bases and J dropped 0; count of bases not matched to a gene: 2. Per the germline V gene, CDR1 is SGHNT and CDR2 is YYREEE (reference sequence). This chain's CDR3 is CASSLEGAMNTEAFF. CDR3 sequence (DNA): TGTGCCAGCAGCTTGGAGGGGGCCATGAACACTGAAGCTTTCTTT. The full variable domain, completed using reference TRBV5-4 and TRBJ1-1, is ETGVTQSPTHLIKTRGQQVTLRCSSQSGHNTVSWYQQALGQGPQFIFQYYREEENGRGNFPPRFSGLQFPNYSSELNVNALELDDSALYLCASSLEGAMNTEAFFGQGTRLTVV.

V and J are TRBV10-1 and TRBJ2-2; D is possibly TRBD1 (6 bases). The CDR3 is 14 amino acids. V lost 8 bases and J 0 bases, leaving 10 bases between the germline ends. Per germline, CDR1 WNHNN and CDR2 SYGVQD (reference sequence). The CDR3, as DNA: TGCGCCAGCTCAAAGGGGGCGAACACCGGGGAGCTGTTTTTT. Its protein is CASSKGANTGELFF.

The chain couples TRBV6-6 to TRBJ1-2; a possible D gene is TRBD1 (5 bases). Trimming took off 5 bases at V and 6 bases at J, with 19 bases between the two ends. The CDR3 has 15 residues. CDR1 is MNHNY and CDR2 is SVGAGI in the germline V gene (reference sequence). DNA for the CDR3: TGTGCCAGCAGTCCGAGGATGACAGCACACGATGGCTACACCTTC. It encodes CASSPRMTAHDGYTF.

V usage is TRBV28 and J usage is TRBJ1-4; 8 positions match TRBD1. Germline values: CDR1 MDHEN, CDR2 SYDVKM. Germline trimming cut 2 bases from V and 7 bases from J; bases unmatched to any gene: 6. The CDR3 extends over 15 amino acids. The CDR3 coding sequence is TGTGCCAGCAGTTTACTCCAGGGGGCGCGTGAAAAACTGTTTTTT. Amino acid sequence: CASSLLQGAREKLFF.

The chain uses TRBV18 and TRBJ1-1; D ambiguous. Looked up from germline, CDR1 is KGHSH and CDR2 is LQKENI. The CDR3 has 15 amino acids. V shed 5 bases and J shed 4 bases, with 17 bases lying between them. The CDR3 nucleotides read TGTGCCAGCTCAAAGTCAGATCGAATGGGCACTGAAGCTTTCTTT. Protein product: CASSKSDRMGTEAFF.

This chain links TRBV7-2 with TRBJ1-3; tentative D call: TRBD1 (6 bases). Trimming shortened V by 4 bases and J by 1 base, and 14 bases separated the two germline ends. CDR3 length: 16 amino acids. Germline-derived CDR1 and CDR2 are SGHTA and FQGNSA. The CDR3 loop is CASSSFLGQSGNTIYF. The CDR3 nucleotides read TGTGCCAGCAGCTCCTTCCTCGGACAGTCTGGAAACACCATATATTTT.